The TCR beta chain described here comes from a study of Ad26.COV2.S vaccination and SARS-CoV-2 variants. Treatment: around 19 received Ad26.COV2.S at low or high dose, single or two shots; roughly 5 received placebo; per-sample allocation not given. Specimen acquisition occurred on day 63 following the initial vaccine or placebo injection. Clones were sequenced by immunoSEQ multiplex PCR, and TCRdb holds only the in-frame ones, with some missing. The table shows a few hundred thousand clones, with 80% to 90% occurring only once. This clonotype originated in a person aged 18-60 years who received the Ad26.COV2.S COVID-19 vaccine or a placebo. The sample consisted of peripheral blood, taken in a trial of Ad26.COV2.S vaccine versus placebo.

The CDR3 sequence is CASSYARTNEKLFF. The DNA for the CDR3 is TGTGCCAGCAGTTATGCGAGAACTAATGAAAAACTGTTTTTT. V usage is TRBV6-5 and J usage is TRBJ1-4; D gene ambiguous. The CDR3 extends over 14 amino acids. Germline assignment: CDR1 MNHEY and CDR2 SVGAGI. V was pared by 3 bases and J by 1 base, with 6 bases between.